This T cell receptor (beta chain) was captured by sequencing in a study of blood T cell repertoires in COVID-19. Study summary: Spain, Italy and the United States supplied samples that represented acute and convalescent COVID-19. T cells, B-cell-depleted T cells, or PBMCs supplied cDNA or gDNA.

Original processing notes: How many nucleated cells were present was estimated from reference gene primer amplification. Libraries were prepared by immunoSEQ multiplex PCR; TCRdb keeps only in-frame clonotypes and omits some of them. The V and J calls and clone size are taken from that table; D and trimming were inferred from the DNA. The table has about 69,000 clones, 90% seen once. Germline V gene data show CDR1 as SGHRS and CDR2 as YFSETQ. J lost 0 bases, V lost 0 bases, and 4 bases had no gene match. CDR3 length: 18 amino acids. The chain uses TRBV5-1 and TRBJ2-3; 13 bases are a match to TRBD2. The sample consisted of peripheral blood. The sequence derives from a man aged 45-65 years with acute or convalescent COVID-19. The DNA for the CDR3 is TGCGCCAGCAGCTTGGGGACTAGCGGGAGCGTAAGCACAGATACGCAGTATTTT. It is translated as CASSLGTSGSVSTDTQYF.